Shown below are 28 T cell receptor beta chains from a single sample sequenced in a study of T cell responses to AZD1222 COVID-19 vaccine. Libraries were prepared by immunoSEQ multiplex PCR; TCRdb keeps only in-frame clonotypes and omits some of them. The top ten clones hold 8.4% of a sample with tens of thousands of clones, around 87% of them seen once. The material sequenced was peripheral blood, taken on day 0 of AZD1222 vaccination. These receptors all stem from an adult in good health.

The chain joins TRBV6-5 to TRBJ1-5; weak D call: TRBD1 (6 bases). The germline V and J ends were trimmed by 6 bases and 6 bases, with 18 bases remaining between them. The CDR3 contains 15 residues. The germline V gene encodes CDR1 MNHEY and CDR2 SVGAGI. CDR3 in amino acids: CASSRTRGARQPQHF. DNA of the CDR3: TGTGCCAGCAGCCGAACAAGGGGGGCCCGTCAGCCCCAGCATTTT.

The genes are TRBV11-2 and TRBJ2-1; 11 nucleotides line up with TRBD2. The V segment lost 4 bases and the J segment 6 bases; nucleotides outside the gene matches: 8. Per the germline V gene, CDR1 is SGHAT and CDR2 is FQNNGV. The CDR3 runs to 16 residues. The DNA of the CDR3 is TGTGCCAGCAGCTCAATTAGCGGGGGGGCCGGCAATGAGCAGTTCTTC. Its protein is CASSSISGGAGNEQFF.

V usage is TRBV18 and J usage is TRBJ2-1, with TRBD2 identical over 10 bases. This CDR3 has 15 residues. Germline V lookup: CDR1 KGHSH, CDR2 LQKENI. V shed 5 bases, J shed 4 bases, and the junction held 5 bases outside the gene matches. The CDR3 nucleotides read TGTGCCAGCTCAGCACTAGCGGGGATTTACAATGAGCAGTTCTTC. This sequence encodes CASSALAGIYNEQFF.

The genes are TRBV7-2 and TRBJ1-5; D remains unclear. CDR1 is SGHTA, CDR2 FQGNSA, per germline. There are 16 residues in the CDR3. Trimming took off 5 bases at V and 1 base at J, with 15 bases between the two ends. The CDR3 here is CASSDLGPSSNQPQHF. For the CDR3, the DNA is TGTGCCAGCAGCGATTTAGGGCCCTCAAGCAATCAGCCCCAGCATTTT.

The chain employs TRBV6-2 or TRBV6-3 and TRBJ2-1; 11 bases are shared with TRBD2. CDR3 length: 15 amino acids. Germline CDR1 MNHEY, CDR2 SVGEGT. V lost 5 bases, J lost 9 bases, and 9 bases stayed unmatched. The CDR3 nucleotides are TGTGCCAGCAGTAAAATAGCGGGGGGGCCGGTTGAGCAGTTCTTC. Residues: CASSKIAGGPVEQFF.

The rearrangement uses TRBV2 and TRBJ1-5; D remains unclear. V was cut by 3 bases and J by 0 bases, with 6 bases left in between. The germline V gene has CDR1 SNHLY and CDR2 FYNNEI. This CDR3 region has 14 residues. As DNA, the CDR3 is TGTGCCAGCAGTGAGGCAGATAGCAATCAGCCCCAGCATTTT. Translation gives CASSEADSNQPQHF.

This clone was detected a few times. The chain is built from TRBV29-1 and TRBJ1-2; D gene ambiguous. The CDR3 contains 11 residues. V was clipped by 4 bases and J by 7 bases, with 10 bases between them. Germline assignment: CDR1 SQVTM and CDR2 ANQGSEA. CDR3 coding DNA: TGCAGCGTTGGACGGGAGGGTGGCTACACCTTC. Protein: CSVGREGGYTF.

J is TRBJ2-1 and V is TRBV24-1; 7 bases map to TRBD2. Germline V gives CDR1 KGHDR, CDR2 SFDVKD. The CDR3 is 18 amino acids. Trimming at V came to 3 bases and at J to 6 bases, leaving 16 bases not matched to a gene. CDR3 DNA sequence: TGTGCCACCAGTGATCGGGGGGTTGGCCCCCAACCGATCAATGAGCAGTTCTTC. Encoded protein: CATSDRGVGPQPINEQFF.

The genes are TRBV7-9 and TRBJ1-5; 7 bases line up with TRBD1. With V trimmed by 5 bases and J by 6 bases, 13 bases remained unmatched. Germline CDR1 SEHNR, CDR2 FQNEAQ (reference sequence). This CDR3 region has 16 residues. CDR3 protein: CASSPGRGSTTQPQHF. The CDR3 nucleotides are TGTGCCAGCAGCCCCGGCAGGGGGTCTACAACTCAGCCCCAGCATTTT.

This chain connects TRBV19 to TRBJ1-5; no firm D call. V was clipped by 1 base and J by 5 bases, with 12 bases between them. The CDR3 loop spans 15 amino acids. Germline lookup yields CDR1 LNHDA and CDR2 SQIVND (reference sequence). In nucleotides, the CDR3 is TGTGCCAGTAGTATAGGACCCTCTGGGTATCAGCCCCAGCATTTT. Translation gives CASSIGPSGYQPQHF.

This chain uses TRBV2 with TRBJ1-4; tentatively, D is TRBD1 (5 bases). The V gene lost 8 bases and the J gene lost 4 bases, with 17 bases spanning the gap. Germline values: CDR1 SNHLY, CDR2 FYNNEI. The CDR3 is made up of 15 amino acids. CDR3: CASSRWSQGNEKLFF. CDR3 in DNA: TGTGCCAGCTCTCGGTGGTCGCAGGGTAATGAAAAACTGTTTTTT.

The genes are TRBV5-8 and TRBJ1-2; 11 bases line up with TRBD1. The CDR3 loop spans 15 amino acids. CDR1 SGHTS and CDR2 YDEGEE come from the germline V gene. The J segment lost 4 bases and the V segment lost 3 bases, leaving 5 bases of the junction unmatched. The CDR3 DNA sequence: TGTGCCAGCAGCTCCGGGACAGGGGGTACCTATGGCTACACCTTC. This sequence encodes CASSSGTGGTYGYTF.

This clone has only a few counts. The V gene is TRBV27, the J gene TRBJ1-5, with a possible D match to TRBD1 (6 bases). V was cut by 5 bases and J by 2 bases, with 13 bases left in between. The CDR3 is 15 amino acids. The germline V gene encodes CDR1 MNHEY and CDR2 SMNVEV (reference sequence). CDR3 sequence: CASSGQTSGNQPQHF. The CDR3 DNA sequence: TGTGCCAGCAGTGGACAGACCTCTGGCAATCAGCCCCAGCATTTT.

This chain uses TRBV11-2 with TRBJ2-1; D call uncertain. The germline V and J ends were trimmed by 5 bases and 6 bases, with 8 bases remaining between them. In germline, CDR1 is SGHAT, CDR2 FQNNGV. This CDR3 is 12 amino acids long. The CDR3 loop is CASSPYSNEQFF. In DNA, the CDR3 is TGTGCCAGCAGCCCCTATAGCAATGAGCAGTTCTTC.

The chain has TRBV7-3 and TRBJ1-2; D is unresolved. V gave up 8 bases and J gave up 2 bases, with 15 bases separating them. Per germline, CDR1 SGHTA and CDR2 FQGTGA. This CDR3 has 14 amino acids. CDR3 amino acids: CASDRAGLNYGYTF. The CDR3 nucleotides read TGTGCCAGCGACCGGGCCGGATTGAACTATGGCTACACCTTC.

As for this clone: The sample contains more than one DNA sequence encoding this CDR3. The chain combines TRBV6-2 or TRBV6-3 with TRBJ2-5, with D perhaps assigned TRBD1 or TRBD2 (5 bases each). Germline assignment: CDR1 MNHEY and CDR2 SVGEGT. The CDR3 totals 15 residues. V shed 6 bases and J shed 5 bases, with 19 bases lying between them. CDR3 in amino acids: CASSPRGTPAETQYF. The CDR3 nucleotides are TGTGCCAGCAGCCCCCGGGGCACCCCCGCCGAGACCCAGTACTTC.

This chain links TRBV9 with TRBJ2-5; no clear D. The CDR3 has 14 amino acids. Trimming shortened V by 1 base and J by 0 bases, and 7 bases separated the two germline ends. Per germline, CDR1 SGDLS and CDR2 YYNGEE. Here the CDR3 reads CASSVNSNQETQYF. The DNA for the CDR3 is TGTGCCAGCAGCGTAAATAGTAACCAAGAGACCCAGTACTTC.

This rearrangement joins TRBV11-3 to TRBJ2-5; 8 bases match TRBD1. Germline assignment: CDR1 SGHNT and CDR2 YENEEA. The CDR3 is made up of 13 amino acids. Losses at the gene ends were 6 bases for V and 4 bases for J; bases not matched to a gene: 4. The CDR3 here is CASSKQGGETQYF. CDR3 nucleotide sequence: TGTGCCAGCAGTAAACAGGGGGGAGAGACCCAGTACTTC.

The chain combines TRBV7-6 with TRBJ1-4; possible D gene TRBD1, 5 bases. This CDR3 contains 18 residues. Germline V gene sequence: CDR1 SGHVS, CDR2 FNYEAQ. With 1 base removed from V and 0 bases from J, the gap between germline ends came to 15 bases. The CDR3 protein is CASSLGGGADPTNEKLFF. CDR3 DNA sequence: TGTGCCAGCAGCTTAGGGGGAGGGGCAGATCCAACTAATGAAAAACTGTTTTTT.

DNA of the CDR3: TGTGCCAGCAGTTACGGACAGCCCTCTGGAAACACCATATATTTT. Translation: CASSYGQPSGNTIYF. The chain couples TRBV2 to TRBJ1-3, with D possibly being TRBD1 (6 bases). CDR3 length: 15 amino acids. Germline V gene sequence: CDR1 SNHLY, CDR2 FYNNEI. V was cut by 5 bases and J by 0 bases, with 11 bases left in between.

The CDR3 DNA reads TGTGCCAGCAGCTTGGCAGGGGGCTATCAGCCCCAGCATTTT. It encodes CASSLAGGYQPQHF. The chain carries TRBV5-8 and TRBJ1-5, with 8 positions matching TRBD1. J was trimmed by 5 bases and V by 0 bases; bases with no gene match: 1. The germline CDR1 and CDR2 sequences are SGHTS and YDEGEE. The CDR3 runs 14 residues.

V and J are TRBV3-1 (or the pseudogene TRBV3-2) and TRBJ1-1, with TRBD1 as a possible D gene (6 bases). The CDR3 is 14 residues long. Germline values: CDR1 LGHDT, CDR2 YNNKEL (reference sequence). Trimming left V 6 bases short and J 5 bases short, with 16 bases between. The DNA of the CDR3 is TGTGCCAGCAGACAATGGACAGAGAAAACTGAAGCTTTCTTT. As protein: CASRQWTEKTEAFF.

The chain couples TRBV3-1 (or the pseudogene TRBV3-2) to TRBJ2-7; 9 bases agree with TRBD1. V dropped 6 bases and J dropped 5; count of bases not matched to a gene: 8. The CDR3 loop spans 14 amino acids. Germline CDR1 reads LGHDT; CDR2 reads YNNKEL (reference sequence). The CDR3 DNA reads TGTGCCAGCAGACCCCGGGACAGGGTTAACGAGCAGTACTTC. This encodes CASRPRDRVNEQYF.

The chain joins TRBV20-1 to TRBJ1-1; 7 bases match TRBD1. Germline V gene data show CDR1 as DFQATT and CDR2 as SNEGSKA (reference sequence). V dropped 4 bases and J dropped 5; count of bases not matched to a gene: 1. This CDR3 is built from 11 residues. The CDR3: CSATRGTEAFF. For the CDR3, the DNA is TGCAGTGCTACCAGGGGGACTGAAGCTTTCTTT.

This clone was found once. The chain has TRBV9 and TRBJ2-3; 9 nucleotides match TRBD2. Germline lookup yields CDR1 SGDLS and CDR2 YYNGEE. The CDR3 spans 16 residues. Trimming at V came to 0 bases and at J to 5 bases, leaving 7 bases not matched to a gene. CDR3 sequence reads: CASSVGSGGPVDTQYF. The CDR3 nucleotides read TGTGCCAGCAGCGTAGGGAGCGGGGGGCCGGTAGATACGCAGTATTTT. Full variable domain (rest looked up from reference TRBV9 and TRBJ2-3): DSGVTQTPKHLITATGQRVTLRCSPRSGDLSVYWYQQSLDQGLQFLIQYYNGEERAKGNILERFSAQQFPDLHSELNLSSLELGDSALYFCASSVGSGGPVDTQYFGPGTRLTVL.

This clone was observed a handful of times. The chain is built from TRBV2 and TRBJ2-1; possible D gene TRBD2, 5 bases. This CDR3 spans 15 amino acids. The germline V gene has CDR1 SNHLY and CDR2 FYNNEI. V lost 6 bases and J 0 bases, leaving 12 bases between the germline ends. CDR3 nucleotides: TGTGCCAGCAGGCTGGGAACTAGCTCCTACAATGAGCAGTTCTTC. It yields the protein CASRLGTSSYNEQFF.

CDR3 amino acids: CASRQAVGLSYNEQFF. Here the CDR3 DNA reads TGTGCCAGCAGGCAAGCGGTAGGGTTATCCTACAATGAGCAGTTCTTC. The chain couples TRBV25-1 to TRBJ2-1; TRBD2 is a possible D gene (5 bases). V lost 6 bases, J lost 1 base, and 16 bases lay in between. Germline V lookup: CDR1 MGHDK, CDR2 SYGVNS. The CDR3 covers 16 residues.

The chain couples TRBV9 to TRBJ2-5; D may be TRBD1 (6 bases). The V end was cut by 6 bases, the J end by 4 bases, with 19 bases between. CDR1 and CDR2 (germline): SGDLS, YYNGEE. CDR3 size: 15 residues. CDR3 in DNA: TGTGCCAGCACCGAGGGGTTGGGGGCCCGAGAGACCCAGTACTTC. Translated: CASTEGLGARETQYF.